The 8 T cell receptor beta chains listed next were all sequenced from one sample in a study of T cell changes during pregnancy in multiple sclerosis. The assay was immunoSEQ multiplex PCR, and TCRdb's table has in-frame clones only and misses some. The data hold fewer than 20,000 clones, with approximately 95% observed a single time. The sequencing used peripheral blood, collected in the third trimester of pregnancy. The receptor source for this set is a female donor with multiple sclerosis, enrolled in a pregnancy study.

The chain uses TRBV19 and TRBJ1-5, with D perhaps matching TRBD1 (6 bases). CDR1 and CDR2 from the germline V gene are LNHDA and SQIVND (reference sequence). The CDR3 is made up of 15 amino acids. The V gene lost 7 bases and the J gene lost 0 bases, with 13 bases spanning the gap. The CDR3 spells CASKPTGYSNQPQHF. As DNA, the CDR3 is TGTGCCAGTAAACCGACAGGTTATAGCAATCAGCCCCAGCATTTT.

The chain joins TRBV29-1 to TRBJ2-3; D is ambiguous. Germline CDR1 reads SQVTM; CDR2 reads ANQGSEA. The CDR3 length is 12 residues. V was shortened by 6 bases and J by 6 bases, with 13 bases between the two germline ends. CDR3 DNA sequence: TGCAGCGTCCGAAGGAGATGGGATACGCAGTATTTT. It codes for CSVRRRWDTQYF.

V gene TRBV28 combines with J gene TRBJ1-3; D unresolved. The germline V and J ends were trimmed by 7 bases and 1 base, with 14 bases remaining between them. CDR1 is MDHEN, CDR2 SYDVKM, per germline. The CDR3 sequence is 15 residues long. The CDR3 DNA is TGTGCCAGCATGCGCTGGACTGAGTCTGGAAACACCATATATTTT. Protein: CASMRWTESGNTIYF.

The rearrangement uses TRBV15 and TRBJ2-7; 7 nucleotides line up with TRBD1. The CDR3 has 18 amino acids. Losses at the gene ends were 0 bases for V and 4 bases for J; bases not matched to a gene: 15. Germline V gene lookup returns CDR1 LNHNV and CDR2 YYDKDF (reference sequence). This CDR3 reads CATSRDKWKGTVPYEQYF. The CDR3 DNA is TGTGCCACCAGCAGAGATAAGTGGAAGGGGACAGTACCATACGAGCAGTACTTC.

The V gene is TRBV2, the J gene TRBJ2-3; the match to TRBD2 covers 7 bases. Per the germline V gene, CDR1 is SNHLY and CDR2 is FYNNEI. With 3 bases clipped from V and 4 bases from J, the junction kept 10 bases outside the gene matches. The CDR3 contains 16 residues. The CDR3 spells CASSDWAGVEPDTQYF. DNA of the CDR3: TGTGCCAGCAGTGATTGGGCGGGGGTTGAACCAGATACGCAGTATTTT.

The chain has TRBV6-5 and TRBJ2-3; 7 bases map to TRBD2. V lost 6 bases, J lost 9 bases, and 9 bases stayed unmatched. Germline V gene lookup returns CDR1 MNHEY and CDR2 SVGAGI. CDR3 length: 13 residues. The CDR3 nucleotides are TGTGCCAGCAGATCCGCCCCGGGACTAACGCAGTATTTT. This translates into CASRSAPGLTQYF.

The rearrangement uses TRBV2 and TRBJ2-1; 9 nucleotides align to TRBD1. V lost 8 bases and J lost 7; bases outside the gene matches: 9. Germline CDR1 reads SNHLY; CDR2 reads FYNNEI. The CDR3 runs to 14 residues. CDR3 bases: TGTGCCAGCGGGCCGGGACAGGGCTTAAATGAGCAGTTCTTC. Translation: CASGPGQGLNEQFF.

The chain recombines TRBV5-4 with TRBJ2-5; a weak D match, TRBD1 (6 bases). Deletions cut 4 bases from V and 2 bases from J, with 9 bases between. The CDR3 runs to 13 residues. CDR1 and CDR2 (germline): SGHNT, YYREEE (reference sequence). CDR3 amino acids: CASSKTGQETQYF. DNA of the CDR3: TGTGCCAGCAGCAAGACAGGACAAGAGACCCAGTACTTC. The full variable domain, rest sourced from reference TRBV5-4 and TRBJ2-5, is ETGVTQSPTHLIKTRGQQVTLRCSSQSGHNTVSWYQQALGQGPQFIFQYYREEENGRGNFPPRFSGLQFPNYSSELNVNALELDDSALYLCASSKTGQETQYFGPGTRLLVL.